This TCR beta chain was recovered during a study of blood T cell repertoires in COVID-19. Overall study context: Both acute and convalescent COVID-19 samples were obtained from the United States, Italy and Spain. From T cells, B-cell-depleted T cells, or PBMCs came the material, which was cDNA or gDNA.

Germline CDR1 and CDR2: MDHEN and SYDVKM. Trimming cost V 4 bases and J 7 bases; bases outside gene matches: 7. The CDR3 is 15 amino acids. Original processing notes: The assay estimated nucleated cells by amplifying reference gene primers. Sequencing used immunoSEQ multiplex PCR; TCRdb keeps in-frame clones, though not all of them. The V and J calls and clone size are taken from that table; D and trimming were inferred from the DNA. Of about 370,000 clones listed, around 91% are singletons. Participant ages covered about 18 to 95 years across about 22 US areas. This TCR derives from a man aged 18 to 30 who had recovered from COVID-19. The chain carries TRBV28 and TRBJ1-4, with 9 nucleotides matching TRBD1. Sequencing was carried out using PBMCs or T cells enriched from blood (not recorded which). The CDR3 here is CASSSAGTGIEKLFF. CDR3 sequence (DNA): TGTGCCAGCAGTTCAGCCGGGACAGGGATTGAAAAACTGTTTTTT.